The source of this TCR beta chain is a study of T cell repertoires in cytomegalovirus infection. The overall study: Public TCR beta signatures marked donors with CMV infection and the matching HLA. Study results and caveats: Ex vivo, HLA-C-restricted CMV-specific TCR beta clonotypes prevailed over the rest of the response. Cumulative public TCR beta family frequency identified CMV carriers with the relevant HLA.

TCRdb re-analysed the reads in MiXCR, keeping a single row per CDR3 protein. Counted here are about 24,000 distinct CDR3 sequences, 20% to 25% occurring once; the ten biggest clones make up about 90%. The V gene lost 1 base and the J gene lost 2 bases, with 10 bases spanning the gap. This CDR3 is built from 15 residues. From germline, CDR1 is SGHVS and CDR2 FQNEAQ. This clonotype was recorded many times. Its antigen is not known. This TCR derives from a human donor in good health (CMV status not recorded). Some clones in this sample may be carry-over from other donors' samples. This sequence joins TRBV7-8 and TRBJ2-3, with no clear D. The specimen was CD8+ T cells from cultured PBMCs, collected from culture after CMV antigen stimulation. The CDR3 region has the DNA TGTGCCAGCAGCTTAGGGCCACTCTTCACAGATACGCAGTATTTT. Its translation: CASSLGPLFTDTQYF.